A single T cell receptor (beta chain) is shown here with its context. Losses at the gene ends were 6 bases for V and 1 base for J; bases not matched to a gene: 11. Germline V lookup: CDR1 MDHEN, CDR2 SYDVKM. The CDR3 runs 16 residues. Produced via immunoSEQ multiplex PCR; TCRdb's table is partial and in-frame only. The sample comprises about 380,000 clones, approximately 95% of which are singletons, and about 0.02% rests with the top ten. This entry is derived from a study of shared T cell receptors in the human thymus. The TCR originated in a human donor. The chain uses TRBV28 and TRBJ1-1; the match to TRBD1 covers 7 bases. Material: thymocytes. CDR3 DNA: TGTGCCAGCAGCCCAAACCAGACAGGGAAGAACACTGAAGCTTTCTTT. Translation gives CASSPNQTGKNTEAFF.